These 31 T cell receptor beta chains were sequenced from one sample in a study of cytotoxic CD8 clonotypes in ibrutinib-treated CLL. Generated by immunoSEQ multiplex PCR, the TCRdb table keeps only in-frame clones and is missing some. The sample lists 250,000 to 350,000 clones; around 76% were seen once. Sequenced here: PBMCs, sampled at disease progression, from a patient treated with ibrutinib. The origin of the receptors is a human donor with chronic lymphocytic leukemia.

This clone was seen a handful of times. This chain connects TRBV6-5 to TRBJ2-5, with 8 bases that match TRBD2. The trim removed 0 bases at V and 4 bases at J, leaving 4 bases unmatched. The CDR3 contains 15 residues. CDR1 and CDR2 (germline): MNHEY, SVGAGI. The CDR3 DNA follows: TGTGCCAGCAGTTACTCGAGGGCGGGGGGAGAGACCCAGTACTTC. This sequence encodes CASSYSRAGGETQYF.

The rearrangement links TRBV6-1 to TRBJ2-3; no reliable D call. CDR1 MNHNS and CDR2 SASEGT come from the germline V gene. The CDR3 covers 14 residues. The ends were cut back, 1 base at V and 0 bases at J, with 5 bases in the middle. The CDR3, as DNA: TGTGCCAGCAGTGAAGTTTGGAGCACAGATACGCAGTATTTT. It codes for CASSEVWSTDTQYF.

V and J are TRBV27 and TRBJ1-6, with 7 bases fitting TRBD1. V gave up 6 bases and J gave up 9 bases; unmatched junction bases: 14. The CDR3 is made up of 16 amino acids. The germline CDR1 and CDR2 sequences are MNHEY and SMNVEV (reference sequence). The CDR3 bases are TGTGCCAGCAGCTACTTGACAGGGCGGATTCGTTCACCCCTCCACTTT. Protein: CASSYLTGRIRSPLHF.

J is TRBJ1-5 and V is TRBV2; no firm D call. CDR3 size: 15 residues. CDR1 is SNHLY, CDR2 FYNNEI, per germline. V was shortened by 4 bases and J by 1 base, with 11 bases between the two germline ends. The CDR3 region is CASSGAGGSNQPQHF. For the CDR3, the DNA is TGTGCCAGCAGTGGGGCAGGCGGAAGCAATCAGCCCCAGCATTTT.

J is TRBJ2-7 and V is TRBV18; D gene ambiguous. Germline values: CDR1 KGHSH, CDR2 LQKENI. This CDR3 spans 15 amino acids. With 6 bases removed from V and 7 bases from J, the gap between germline ends came to 22 bases. CDR3 sequence reads: CASSPGRHRLEEQYF. In nucleotides, the CDR3 is TGTGCCAGCTCGCCAGGTCGCCACCGCCTGGAAGAGCAGTACTTC.

The rearrangement links TRBV29-1 to TRBJ2-7; 9 bases are a match to TRBD1. V lost 2 bases to trimming and J lost 5 bases; unmatched junction nucleotides: 7. The V gene's germline CDR1 is SQVTM and CDR2 ANQGSEA. This CDR3 spans 14 amino acids. In nucleotides, the CDR3 is TGCAGCGTTGAATTTGACAGGGGGTCCCACGAGCAGTACTTC. Translating it yields CSVEFDRGSHEQYF.

J is TRBJ2-2 and V is TRBV2; no clear D gene. CDR1 and CDR2 from the germline V gene are SNHLY and FYNNEI. With 4 bases removed from V and 0 bases from J, the gap between germline ends came to 6 bases. This CDR3 has 14 amino acids. Here the CDR3 DNA reads TGTGCCAGCAGTGTTAGGGCGAACACCGGGGAGCTGTTTTTT. It specifies CASSVRANTGELFF.

This sequence joins TRBV4-1 and TRBJ2-1; D possibly corresponds to TRBD1 (6 bases). The CDR3 contains 13 residues. Trimming took 4 bases from V and 4 from J, leaving 8 bases between them. The germline V gene has CDR1 MGHRA and CDR2 YSYEKL. The CDR3 region is CASSRTDYNEQFF. CDR3 DNA: TGCGCCAGCAGCCGGACAGATTACAATGAGCAGTTCTTC.

The CDR3 protein is CATSRVGGRSYEQYF. In DNA, the CDR3 is TGTGCCACCAGCAGAGTCGGGGGGCGGTCCTACGAGCAGTACTTC. The rearrangement joins TRBV15 to TRBJ2-7; D perhaps matches TRBD2 (7 bases). Germline V gene data show CDR1 as LNHNV and CDR2 as YYDKDF (reference sequence). The CDR3 has 15 residues. Trimming pared 1 base from V and 1 base from J, leaving 11 bases between.

The chain links TRBV6-5 to TRBJ2-1; D perhaps matches TRBD2 (5 bases). V was pared by 2 bases and J by 9 bases, with 5 bases between. In germline, CDR1 is MNHEY, CDR2 SVGAGI. This CDR3 region has 11 residues. The CDR3 nucleotides read TGTGCCAGCAGTTACCGGGGTGAGCAGTTCTTC. Protein product: CASSYRGEQFF.

This rearrangement joins TRBV4-1 to TRBJ1-6, with D unclear. The germline CDR1 and CDR2 sequences are MGHRA and YSYEKL. The CDR3 covers 12 residues. Between the trimmed V and J ends, which lost 1 base and 8 bases, there was a span of 3 bases. The CDR3 is CASSQGYSPLHF. CDR3 coding DNA: TGCGCCAGCAGCCAAGGGTATTCACCCCTCCACTTT.

This clone was picked up one time. The rearrangement links TRBV7-2 to TRBJ2-7, with D perhaps matching TRBD1 (5 bases). The CDR3 totals 14 residues. Trimming left V 4 bases short and J 2 bases short, with 12 bases between. Germline V CDR1 and CDR2: SGHTA, FQGNSA. The CDR3 reads CASSSRTFPYEQYF. The CDR3 nucleotides are TGTGCCAGCAGCTCGAGGACATTCCCCTACGAGCAGTACTTC.

The rearrangement joins TRBV5-1 to TRBJ2-5; TRBD2 matches 13 bases. The CDR3 is 16 residues long. With 4 bases clipped from V and 7 bases from J, the junction kept 10 bases outside the gene matches. CDR1 is SGHRS and CDR2 is YFSETQ in the germline V gene. In nucleotides, the CDR3 is TGCGCCAGCAGCCTACGACTAGCGGGGGGACTAGGGACCCAGTACTTC. This sequence encodes CASSLRLAGGLGTQYF.

The chain employs TRBV18 and TRBJ1-4, with D possibly being TRBD1 (5 bases). CDR1 is KGHSH, CDR2 LQKENI, per germline. The CDR3 loop spans 14 amino acids. The ends were cut back, 5 bases at V and 5 bases at J, with 12 bases in the middle. CDR3 sequence (DNA): TGTGCCAGCTCATGGGGACTGGGCAATGAAAAACTGTTTTTT. It encodes CASSWGLGNEKLFF. The full variable domain, in which reference TRBV18 and TRBJ1-4 provide the parts outside the CDR3, is NAGVMQNPRHLVRRRGQEARLRCSPMKGHSHVYWYRQLPEEGLKFMVYLQKENIIDESGMPKERFSAEFPKEGPSILRIQQVVRGDSAAYFCASSWGLGNEKLFFGSGTQLSVL.

The V and J genes are TRBV5-8 and TRBJ2-5; 10 nucleotides line up with TRBD1. The J segment lost 6 bases and the V segment lost 3 bases, leaving 8 bases of the junction unmatched. The length of the CDR3 is 15 residues. The germline CDR1 and CDR2 sequences are SGHTS and YDEGEE. The CDR3 sequence: CASSSGQGISKTQYF. The CDR3 DNA is TGTGCCAGCAGCTCGGGACAGGGGATATCAAAGACCCAGTACTTC.

The chain employs TRBV28 and TRBJ1-2, with D uncertain. The germline CDR1 and CDR2 sequences are MDHEN and SYDVKM. Trimming pared 3 bases from V and 2 bases from J, leaving 10 bases between. The CDR3 length is 14 residues. The CDR3 protein is CASSFLDKNYGYTF. Written as DNA, the CDR3 is TGTGCCAGCAGTTTCCTCGACAAGAACTATGGCTACACCTTC.

This clone came up a few times. The V gene is TRBV28, the J gene TRBJ2-3; possibly TRBD2 for D (6 bases). This CDR3 has 14 residues. The V end lost 6 bases, the J end lost 5 bases, and 15 bases lay between the germline ends. Germline CDR1 is MDHEN and CDR2 is SYDVKM. The DNA for the CDR3 is TGTGCCAGCAGCCCCGGAGGGCCGCTAGATACGCAGTATTTT. It yields the protein CASSPGGPLDTQYF.

The chain joins TRBV14 to TRBJ2-5, with D unresolved. The germline gives CDR1 SGHDN, CDR2 FVKESK. The CDR3 length is 13 residues. V was pared by 4 bases and J by 2 bases, with 8 bases between. CDR3 nucleotides: TGTGCCAGCAGCCGGTGGGAACAAGAGACCCAGTACTTC. The encoded protein is CASSRWEQETQYF.

The chain recombines TRBV7-9 with TRBJ2-7; D is tentatively TRBD1 or TRBD2 (5 bases each). The germline V gene encodes CDR1 SEHNR and CDR2 FQNEAQ (reference sequence). The CDR3 sequence is 13 residues long. The V end lost 3 bases, the J end lost 12 bases, and 18 bases lay between the germline ends. This chain's CDR3 is CASSLAGADFPYF. For the CDR3, the DNA is TGTGCCAGCAGCTTGGCCGGGGCAGATTTCCCGTACTTC.

This clone showed up just once. The chain joins TRBV7-4 to TRBJ1-5; 7 positions agree with TRBD1. The germline V gene has CDR1 SGHVT and CDR2 SQSDAQ. The V and J ends lost 4 bases and 4 bases, in that order; junction bases with no gene match: 10. The CDR3 extends over 16 amino acids. Written as DNA, the CDR3 is TGTGCCAGCAGCTCGATGATTCTACAGGGGAATCAGCCCCAGCATTTT. Protein product: CASSSMILQGNQPQHF.

The chain employs TRBV5-1 and TRBJ2-7; D ambiguous. Looked up from germline, CDR1 is SGHRS and CDR2 is YFSETQ. Trimming stripped 0 bases from V and 3 bases from J, with 10 bases between. This CDR3 has 14 residues. The CDR3 sequence is CASSLVSRVYEQYF. CDR3 bases: TGCGCCAGCAGCTTGGTTAGCAGAGTCTACGAGCAGTACTTC.

V usage is TRBV7-2 and J usage is TRBJ1-3; D is perhaps TRBD1 (6 bases). Per the germline V gene, CDR1 is SGHTA and CDR2 is FQGNSA. V was clipped by 4 bases and J by 1 base, with 14 bases between them. The CDR3 loop spans 16 amino acids. CDR3 protein: CASSWIQGMSGNTIYF. The CDR3 DNA reads as TGTGCCAGCAGCTGGATACAGGGAATGTCTGGAAACACCATATATTTT.

This chain links TRBV7-8 with TRBJ2-3; a weak D match, TRBD1 (6 bases). Germline V gene lookup returns CDR1 SGHVS and CDR2 FQNEAQ. The CDR3 loop spans 16 amino acids. With 1 base removed from V and 4 bases from J, the gap between germline ends came to 15 bases. DNA of the CDR3: TGTGCCAGCAGCTTAGAGAGATGGGCAGGGGCAGATACGCAGTATTTT. Its protein product is CASSLERWAGADTQYF.

The chain links TRBV7-9 to TRBJ2-7; 13 bases are shared with TRBD2. Germline-derived CDR1 and CDR2 are SEHNR and FQNEAQ (reference sequence). With V trimmed by 4 bases and J by 7 bases, 13 bases remained unmatched. The CDR3 is 17 residues long. CDR3 loop: CASSSLAKGLAGLEQYF. CDR3 nucleotide sequence: TGTGCCAGCAGCTCCTTGGCTAAGGGACTAGCGGGATTGGAGCAGTACTTC.

This clone came up once. The V and J genes are TRBV2 and TRBJ2-2; TRBD1 matches 7 bases. In germline, CDR1 is SNHLY, CDR2 FYNNEI. Trimming at V came to 6 bases and at J to 6 bases, leaving 4 bases not matched to a gene. The CDR3 runs to 13 residues. CDR3 region: CASRYRGSGELFF. DNA of the CDR3: TGTGCCAGCAGGTACAGGGGTTCCGGGGAGCTGTTTTTT.

J is TRBJ2-5 and V is TRBV5-1; D gene unclear. This CDR3 spans 13 amino acids. Deletions cut 2 bases from V and 2 bases from J, with 7 bases between. In germline, CDR1 is SGHRS, CDR2 YFSETQ. CDR3 DNA sequence: TGCGCCAGCAGCTTTCGACTGCAAGAGACCCAGTACTTC. It is translated as CASSFRLQETQYF.

This clone was counted once. The rearrangement joins TRBV7-6 to TRBJ2-7; TRBD2 aligns across 9 bases. Germline values: CDR1 SGHVS, CDR2 FNYEAQ. CDR3 length: 16 amino acids. The junction had 12 bases not matched to a gene; V was cut back by 5 bases and J by 4 bases. Here the CDR3 reads CASSKGGGVKNYEQYF. Here the CDR3 DNA reads TGTGCCAGCAGCAAGGGCGGGGGGGTAAAGAATTACGAGCAGTACTTC.

The genes are TRBV5-6 and TRBJ2-2; D not resolved. The CDR3 loop spans 13 amino acids. The V end lost 3 bases, the J end lost 4 bases, and 7 bases lay between the germline ends. Germline V gene sequence: CDR1 SGHDT, CDR2 YYEEEE. The CDR3 DNA reads TGTGCCAGCAGCTCCACATTCACCGGGGAGCTGTTTTTT. This gives the protein CASSSTFTGELFF.

The chain has TRBV19 and TRBJ1-5; no clear D gene. This CDR3 comprises 12 residues. Germline loops: CDR1 LNHDA, CDR2 SQIVND (reference sequence). Trimming cost V 6 bases and J 4 bases, with 7 bases left between them. The CDR3 region is CASRTGNQPQHF. CDR3 in DNA: TGTGCCAGTAGAACCGGGAATCAGCCCCAGCATTTT.

The CDR3 DNA sequence: TGTGCCAGCAGCTTAGATCGTGGGGTGCCCCTCCTCCACTTT. Protein sequence: CASSLDRGVPLLHF. V and J are TRBV11-2 and TRBJ1-6; D gene unclear. This CDR3 contains 14 residues. Between the trimmed V and J ends, which lost 0 bases and 15 bases, there was a span of 15 bases. Per germline, CDR1 SGHAT and CDR2 FQNNGV. Variable domain in full (rest from reference TRBV11-2 and TRBJ1-6): EAGVAQSPRYKIIEKRQSVAFWCNPISGHATLYWYQQILGQGPKLLIQFQNNGVVDDSQLPKDRFSAERLKGVDSTLKIQPAKLEDSAVYLCASSLDRGVPLLHFGNGTRLTVT.

This clone was seen only a few times. V is TRBV7-9 and J is TRBJ2-7; D remains ambiguous. This CDR3 spans 12 amino acids. Germline V gene lookup returns CDR1 SEHNR and CDR2 FQNEAQ (reference sequence). The V gene lost 2 bases and the J gene lost 5 bases, with 7 bases spanning the gap. The CDR3 is CASSLFNNEQYF. DNA for the CDR3: TGTGCCAGCAGCTTATTCAACAACGAGCAGTACTTC.